The sequence of this T cell receptor (beta chain) was determined in a study of regulatory T cells in long-lasting Graves disease. Overall study results and limits: Favored gene segments in persistent disease were TRBV28, TRBJ1-2 and TRBJ2-5.

V was pared by 5 bases and J by 3 bases, with 8 bases between. The CDR3 consists of 12 residues. The germline V gene has CDR1 SGHVS and CDR2 FQNEAQ. Time point defined: persistent/refractory GD, antithyroid drugs over 5 years with positive TRAb. PBMCs were the source of the RNA used for TCR sequencing. Roughly 8.4 milliliters of peripheral blood were drawn into EDTA tubes. Researchers made TCR beta libraries by using iRepertoire HTBI primers and running Arm-PCR on CDR3 regions. TCRdb recomputed calls from the multiplex PCR reads with MiXCR, one row per CDR3 protein. The profile shows some 470,000 distinct CDR3 sequences, roughly 21% of them singletons. This clonotype was seen ten or more times. Its antigen is still unknown.

This sequence was found in a female donor with Graves disease. The sequencing used peripheral blood mononuclear cells (PBMCs), collected when the disease was refractory, from a patient treated with antithyroid drugs. V gene TRBV7-8 combines with J gene TRBJ2-7, with D hard to call. The CDR3: CASSTVDYEQYF. The CDR3 DNA is TGTGCCAGCAGCACCGTCGACTACGAGCAGTACTTC. Using reference TRBV7-8 and TRBJ2-7 for the parts outside the CDR3, the full variable domain is GAGVSQSPRYKVAKRGQDVALRCDPISGHVSLFWYQQALGQGPEFLTYFQNEAQLDKSGLPSDRFFAERPEGSVSTLKIQRTQQEDSAVYLCASSTVDYEQYFGPGTRLTVT.